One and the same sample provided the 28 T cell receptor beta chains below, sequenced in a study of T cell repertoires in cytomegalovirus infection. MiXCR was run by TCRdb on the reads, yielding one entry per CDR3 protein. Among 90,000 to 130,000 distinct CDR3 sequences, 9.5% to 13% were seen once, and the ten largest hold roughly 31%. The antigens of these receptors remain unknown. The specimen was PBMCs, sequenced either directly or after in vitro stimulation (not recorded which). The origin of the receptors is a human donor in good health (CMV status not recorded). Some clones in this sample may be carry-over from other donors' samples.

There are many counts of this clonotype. The CDR3 region has the DNA TGTGCCAGCAGTTACTCGGGACAGGGCCTTGAGGAGCAGTACTTC. As protein: CASSYSGQGLEEQYF. The chain uses TRBV6-5 and TRBJ2-7; TRBD1 matches at 9 bases. Germline values: CDR1 MNHEY, CDR2 SVGAGI. The CDR3 length is 15 residues. V trimming: 0 bases; J trimming: 7 bases; junction bases outside the gene matches: 7.

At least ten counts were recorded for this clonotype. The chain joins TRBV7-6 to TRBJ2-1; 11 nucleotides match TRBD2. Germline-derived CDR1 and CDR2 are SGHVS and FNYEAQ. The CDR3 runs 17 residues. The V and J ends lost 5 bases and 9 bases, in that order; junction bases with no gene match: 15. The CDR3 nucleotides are TGTGCCAGCAGCCGAACTTATAGCGGGAGGGCCCGTAGTGAGCAGTTCTTC. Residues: CASSRTYSGRARSEQFF.

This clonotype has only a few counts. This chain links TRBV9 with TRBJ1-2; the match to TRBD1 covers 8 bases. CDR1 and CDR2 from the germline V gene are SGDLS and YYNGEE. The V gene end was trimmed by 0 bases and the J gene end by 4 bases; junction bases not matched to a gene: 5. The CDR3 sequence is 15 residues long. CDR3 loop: CASSVELTGVYGYTF. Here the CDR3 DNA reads TGTGCCAGCAGCGTAGAGTTGACAGGGGTCTATGGCTACACCTTC.

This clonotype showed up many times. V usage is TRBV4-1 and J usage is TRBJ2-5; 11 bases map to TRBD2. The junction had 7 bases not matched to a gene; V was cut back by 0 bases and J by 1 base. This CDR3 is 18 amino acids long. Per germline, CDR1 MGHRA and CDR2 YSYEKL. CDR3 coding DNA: TGCGCCAGCAGCCAAGATCGACTAGCGGGGACCATCCAAGAGACCCAGTACTTC. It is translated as CASSQDRLAGTIQETQYF.

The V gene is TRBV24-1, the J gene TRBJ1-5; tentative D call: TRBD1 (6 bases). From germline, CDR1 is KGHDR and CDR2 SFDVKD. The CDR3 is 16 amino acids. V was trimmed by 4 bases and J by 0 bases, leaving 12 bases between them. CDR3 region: CATSDRTENSNQPQHF. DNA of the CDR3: TGTGCCACCAGTGACCGGACAGAGAATAGCAATCAGCCCCAGCATTTT.

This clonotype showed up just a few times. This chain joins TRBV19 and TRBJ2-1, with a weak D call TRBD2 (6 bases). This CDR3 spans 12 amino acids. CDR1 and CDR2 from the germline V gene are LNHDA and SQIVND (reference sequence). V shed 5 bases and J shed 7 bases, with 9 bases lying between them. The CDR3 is CASSAAGNEQFF. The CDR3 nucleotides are TGTGCCAGTAGTGCGGCGGGGAATGAGCAGTTCTTC. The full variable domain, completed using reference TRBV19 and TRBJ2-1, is DGGITQSPKYLFRKEGQNVTLSCEQNLNHDAMYWYRQDPGQGLRLIYYSQIVNDFQKGDIAEGYSVSREKKESFPLTVTSAQKNPTAFYLCASSAAGNEQFFGPGTRLTVL.

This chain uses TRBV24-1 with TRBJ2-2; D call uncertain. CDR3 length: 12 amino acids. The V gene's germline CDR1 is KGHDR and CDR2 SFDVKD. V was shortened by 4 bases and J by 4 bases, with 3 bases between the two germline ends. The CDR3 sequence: CATSEFTGELFF. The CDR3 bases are TGTGCCACCAGTGAATTCACCGGGGAGCTGTTTTTT.

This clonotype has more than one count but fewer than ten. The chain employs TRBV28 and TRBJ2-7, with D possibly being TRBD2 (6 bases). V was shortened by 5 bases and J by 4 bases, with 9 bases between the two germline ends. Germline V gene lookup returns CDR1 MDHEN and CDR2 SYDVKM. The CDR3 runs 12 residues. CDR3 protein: CASSPGTYEQYV. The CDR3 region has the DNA TGTGCCAGCAGTCCCGGGACTTACGAGCAGTACGTC.

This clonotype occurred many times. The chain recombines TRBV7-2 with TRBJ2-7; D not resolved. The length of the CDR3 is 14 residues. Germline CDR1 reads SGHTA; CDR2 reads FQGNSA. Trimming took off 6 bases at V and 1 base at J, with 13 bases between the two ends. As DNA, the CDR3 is TGTGCCAGCAGTTCTTTCTTGGGGTCCTACGAGCAGTACTTC. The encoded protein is CASSSFLGSYEQYF.

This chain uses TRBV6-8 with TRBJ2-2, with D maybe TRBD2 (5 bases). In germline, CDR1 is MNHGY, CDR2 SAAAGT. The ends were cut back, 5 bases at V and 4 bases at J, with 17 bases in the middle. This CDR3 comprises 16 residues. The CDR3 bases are TGTGCCAGCAGTAGCACGTCCGGGGTGATCACCGGGGAGCTGTTTTTT. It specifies CASSSTSGVITGELFF.

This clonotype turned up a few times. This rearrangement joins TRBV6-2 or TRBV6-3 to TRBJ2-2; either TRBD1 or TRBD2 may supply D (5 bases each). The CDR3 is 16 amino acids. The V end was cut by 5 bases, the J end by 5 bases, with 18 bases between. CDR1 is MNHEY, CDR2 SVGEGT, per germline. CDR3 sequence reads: CASSQTVVGRTGELFF. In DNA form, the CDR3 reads TGTGCCAGCAGTCAGACAGTTGTGGGGAGAACCGGGGAGCTGTTTTTT.

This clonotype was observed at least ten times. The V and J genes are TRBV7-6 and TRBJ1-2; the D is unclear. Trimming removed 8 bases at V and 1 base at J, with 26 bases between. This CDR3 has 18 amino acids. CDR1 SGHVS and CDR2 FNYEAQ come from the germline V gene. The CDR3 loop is CASSPGPGGLLLNYGYTF. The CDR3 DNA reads TGTGCCAGCTCCCCAGGCCCCGGCGGCCTACTTCTTAACTATGGCTACACCTTC.

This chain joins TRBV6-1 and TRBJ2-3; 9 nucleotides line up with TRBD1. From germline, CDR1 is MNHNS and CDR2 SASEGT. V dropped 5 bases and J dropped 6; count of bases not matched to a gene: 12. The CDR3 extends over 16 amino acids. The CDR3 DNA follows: TGTGCCAGCAGTCGGATACCGGGACAGGGATTCGATACGCAGTATTTT. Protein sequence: CASSRIPGQGFDTQYF.

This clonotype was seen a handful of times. The CDR3: CASRGPTQGRTEAFF. The CDR3 nucleotides read TGTGCCAGCAGGGGACCTACCCAGGGAAGGACTGAAGCTTTCTTT. The J gene is TRBJ1-1, the V gene TRBV12-3 or TRBV12-4, with D tentatively TRBD1 (5 bases). This CDR3 is built from 15 residues. Between the trimmed V and J ends, which lost 6 bases and 5 bases, there was a span of 19 bases.

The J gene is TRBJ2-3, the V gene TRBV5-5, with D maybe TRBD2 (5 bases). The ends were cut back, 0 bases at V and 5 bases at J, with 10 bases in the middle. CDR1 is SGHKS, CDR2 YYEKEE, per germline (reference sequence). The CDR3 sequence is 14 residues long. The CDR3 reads CASSLGVAKDTQYF. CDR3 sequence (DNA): TGTGCCAGCAGCTTGGGGGTAGCGAAAGATACGCAGTATTTT.

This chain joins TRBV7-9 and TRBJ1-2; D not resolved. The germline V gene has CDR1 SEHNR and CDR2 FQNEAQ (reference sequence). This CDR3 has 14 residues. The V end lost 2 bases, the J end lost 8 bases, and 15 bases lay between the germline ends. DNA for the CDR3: TGTGCCAGCAGCTTACCCCAGACCAAAGCGGGCTACACCTTC. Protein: CASSLPQTKAGYTF.

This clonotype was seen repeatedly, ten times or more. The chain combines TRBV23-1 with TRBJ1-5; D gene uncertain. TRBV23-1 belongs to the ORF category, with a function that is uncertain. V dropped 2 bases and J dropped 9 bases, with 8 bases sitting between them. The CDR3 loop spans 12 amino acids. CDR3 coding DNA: TGCGCCAGCAGTCAAATCCCCAGGCCCCAGCATTTT. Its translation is CASSQIPRPQHF.

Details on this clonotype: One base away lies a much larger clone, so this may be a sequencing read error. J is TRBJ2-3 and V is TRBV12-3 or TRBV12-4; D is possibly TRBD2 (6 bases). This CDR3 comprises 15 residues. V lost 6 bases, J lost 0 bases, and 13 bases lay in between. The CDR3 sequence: CASRSSELSTDTQYF. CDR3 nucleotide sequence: TGTGCCAGCAGGTCTAGCGAATTAAGCACAGATACGCAGTATTTT.

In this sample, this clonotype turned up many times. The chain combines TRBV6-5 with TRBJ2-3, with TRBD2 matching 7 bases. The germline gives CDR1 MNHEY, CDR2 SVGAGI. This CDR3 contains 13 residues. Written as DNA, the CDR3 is TGTGCGATCGGGAGGATCGGCACAGATACGCAGTATTTT. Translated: CAIGRIGTDTQYF.

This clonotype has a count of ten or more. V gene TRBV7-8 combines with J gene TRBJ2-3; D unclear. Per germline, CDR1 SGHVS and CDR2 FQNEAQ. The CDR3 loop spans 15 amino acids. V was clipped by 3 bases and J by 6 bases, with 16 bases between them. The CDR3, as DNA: TGTGCCAGCAGCTTGGGAAACCTGGGCTTTGATACGCAGTATTTT. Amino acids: CASSLGNLGFDTQYF. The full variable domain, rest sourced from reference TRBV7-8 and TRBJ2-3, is GAGVSQSPRYKVAKRGQDVALRCDPISGHVSLFWYQQALGQGPEFLTYFQNEAQLDKSGLPSDRFFAERPEGSVSTLKIQRTQQEDSAVYLCASSLGNLGFDTQYFGPGTRLTVL.

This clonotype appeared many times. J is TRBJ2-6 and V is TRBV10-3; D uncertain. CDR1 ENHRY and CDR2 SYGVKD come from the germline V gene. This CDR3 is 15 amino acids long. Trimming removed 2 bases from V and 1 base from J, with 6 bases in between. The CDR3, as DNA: TGTGCCATCAGTGAGCTCCCATCTGGGGCCAACGTCCTGACTTTC. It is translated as CAISELPSGANVLTF.

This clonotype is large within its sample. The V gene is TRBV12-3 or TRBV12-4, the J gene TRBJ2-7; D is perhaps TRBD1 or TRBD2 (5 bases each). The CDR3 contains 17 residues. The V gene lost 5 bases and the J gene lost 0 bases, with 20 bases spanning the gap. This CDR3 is CASSPLFGAAGSYEQYF. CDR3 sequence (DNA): TGTGCCAGCAGTCCACTCTTCGGGGCGGCCGGCTCCTACGAGCAGTACTTC.

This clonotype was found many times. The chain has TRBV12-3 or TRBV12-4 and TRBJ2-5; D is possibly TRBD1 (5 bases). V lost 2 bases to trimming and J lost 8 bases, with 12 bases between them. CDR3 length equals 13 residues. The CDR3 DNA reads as TGTGCCAGCAGTTTACCTGTTAGGGGTACCCAGTACTTC. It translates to CASSLPVRGTQYF.

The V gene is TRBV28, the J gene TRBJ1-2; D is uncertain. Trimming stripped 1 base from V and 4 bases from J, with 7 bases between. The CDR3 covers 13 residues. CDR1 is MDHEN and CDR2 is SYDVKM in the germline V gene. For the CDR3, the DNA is TGTGCCAGCAGTTTATCCCGGTCCTATGGCTACACCTTC. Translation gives CASSLSRSYGYTF.

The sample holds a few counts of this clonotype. CDR3 in amino acids: CASSFLNSPLHF. DNA of the CDR3: TGTGCCAGCAGCTTTTTAAATTCACCCCTCCACTTT. The chain combines TRBV7-2 with TRBJ1-6; D not resolved. V was shortened by 3 bases and J by 7 bases, with 4 bases between the two germline ends. Looked up from germline, CDR1 is SGHTA and CDR2 is FQGNSA. This CDR3 has 12 amino acids. Full variable domain (remainder filled in from reference TRBV7-2 and TRBJ1-6): GAGVSQSPSNKVTEKGKDVELRCDPISGHTALYWYRQSLGQGLEFLIYFQGNSAPDKSGLPSDRFSAERTGGSVSTLTIQRTQQEDSAVYLCASSFLNSPLHFGNGTRLTVT.

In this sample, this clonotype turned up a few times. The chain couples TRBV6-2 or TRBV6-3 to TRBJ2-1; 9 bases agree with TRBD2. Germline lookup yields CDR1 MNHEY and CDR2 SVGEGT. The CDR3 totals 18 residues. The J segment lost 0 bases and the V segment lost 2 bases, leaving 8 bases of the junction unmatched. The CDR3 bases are TGTGCCAGCAGTTACGCGGGTTTAGCGGGAGACTCCTACAATGAGCAGTTCTTC. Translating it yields CASSYAGLAGDSYNEQFF.

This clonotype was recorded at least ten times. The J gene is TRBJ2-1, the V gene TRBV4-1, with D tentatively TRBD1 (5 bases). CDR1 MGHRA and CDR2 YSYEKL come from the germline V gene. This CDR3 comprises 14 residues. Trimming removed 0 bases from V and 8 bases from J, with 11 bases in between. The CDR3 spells CASSQDGAWDEQFF. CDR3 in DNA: TGCGCCAGCAGCCAAGATGGGGCCTGGGATGAGCAGTTCTTC.

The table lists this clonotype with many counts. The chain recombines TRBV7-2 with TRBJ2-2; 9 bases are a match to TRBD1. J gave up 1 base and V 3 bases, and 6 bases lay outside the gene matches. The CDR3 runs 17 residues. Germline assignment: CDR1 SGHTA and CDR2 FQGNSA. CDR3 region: CASSLTTGGWNTGELFF. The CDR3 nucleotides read TGTGCCAGCAGCTTGACGACAGGGGGTTGGAACACCGGGGAGCTGTTTTTT.